The clone carrying this T cell receptor (beta chain) was found a few times. The data belong to a study of blood T cell repertoires in COVID-19. Clones were sequenced by immunoSEQ multiplex PCR, and TCRdb holds only the in-frame ones, with some missing. The data show 150,000 or so clones, around four fifths seen once. The CDR3 runs 15 residues. J lost 3 bases, V lost 4 bases, and 4 bases had no gene match. The germline CDR1 and CDR2 sequences are MGHDK and SYGVNS. This receptor was identified in a human donor in a cohort sampled during active COVID-19. The material sequenced was peripheral blood. The chain has TRBV25-1 and TRBJ1-2; the match to TRBD1 covers 11 bases. In nucleotides, the CDR3 is TGTGCCAGCAGTGCAGGACAGGGGGCCTACTATGGCTACACCTTC. Its translation: CASSAGQGAYYGYTF.